This T cell receptor beta chain was observed in a study of identical twins. Findings and limits, study-wide: Partly confounded zero-insertion analyses could result from invariant MAIT and iNKT cells.

This clonotype has at least ten counts. Its matching antigen is unknown. Germline CDR1 and CDR2: MNHEY and SVGAGI. The length of the CDR3 is 16 residues. V was trimmed by 0 bases and J by 0 bases, leaving 11 bases between them. Template switching, a step in the protocol, added a universal primer site, and cDNA carried unique molecular identifiers. Each CDR3 protein gets one entry after TCRdb re-called the 5' RACE reads with MiXCR. This table holds under 1 million distinct CDR3 sequences, around 12% found once. These data were also filed under a second study, of yellow fever vaccine responses in identical twins. Turning to that study: Reportedly, the response of twins' T cells to the vaccine seemed partly convergent, partly personalized.

The receptor comes from a young woman in good health. V is TRBV6-5 and J is TRBJ1-1; no definite D call. Sequenced sample: PBMCs. CDR3 residues: CASSYSSGFMNTEAFF. The CDR3 coding sequence is TGTGCCAGCAGTTACTCGTCAGGTTTTATGAACACTGAAGCTTTCTTT.